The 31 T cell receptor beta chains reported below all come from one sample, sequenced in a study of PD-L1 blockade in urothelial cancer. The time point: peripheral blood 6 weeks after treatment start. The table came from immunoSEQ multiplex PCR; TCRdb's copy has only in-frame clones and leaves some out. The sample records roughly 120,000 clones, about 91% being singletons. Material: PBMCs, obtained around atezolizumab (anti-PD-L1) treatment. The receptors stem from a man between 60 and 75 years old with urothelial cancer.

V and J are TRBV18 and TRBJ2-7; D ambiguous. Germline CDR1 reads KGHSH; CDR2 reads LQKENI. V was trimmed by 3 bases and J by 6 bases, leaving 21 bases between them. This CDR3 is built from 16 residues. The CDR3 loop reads CASSPPNQNLRSEQYF. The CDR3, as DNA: TGTGCCAGCTCACCCCCTAACCAGAACCTCCGGAGCGAGCAGTACTTC.

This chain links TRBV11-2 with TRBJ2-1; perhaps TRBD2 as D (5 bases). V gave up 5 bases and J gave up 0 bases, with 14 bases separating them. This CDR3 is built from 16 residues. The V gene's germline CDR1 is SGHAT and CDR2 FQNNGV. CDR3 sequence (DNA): TGTGCCAGCAGCCGTAGGGCGGGCAGCTCCTACAATGAGCAGTTCTTC. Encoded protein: CASSRRAGSSYNEQFF.

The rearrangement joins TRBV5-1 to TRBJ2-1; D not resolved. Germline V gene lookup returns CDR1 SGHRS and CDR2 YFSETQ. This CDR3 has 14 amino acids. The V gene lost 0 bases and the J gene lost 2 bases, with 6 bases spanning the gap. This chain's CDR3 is CASSLEAPYNEQFF. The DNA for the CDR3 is TGCGCCAGCAGCTTGGAAGCGCCCTACAATGAGCAGTTCTTC.

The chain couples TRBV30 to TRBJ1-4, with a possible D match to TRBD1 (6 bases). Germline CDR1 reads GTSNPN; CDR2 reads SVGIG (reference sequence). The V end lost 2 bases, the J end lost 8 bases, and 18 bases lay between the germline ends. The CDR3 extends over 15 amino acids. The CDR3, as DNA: TGTGCCTGGAGTCCCGGGGACACCCGGAGGGAAAAACTGTTTTTT. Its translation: CAWSPGDTRREKLFF.

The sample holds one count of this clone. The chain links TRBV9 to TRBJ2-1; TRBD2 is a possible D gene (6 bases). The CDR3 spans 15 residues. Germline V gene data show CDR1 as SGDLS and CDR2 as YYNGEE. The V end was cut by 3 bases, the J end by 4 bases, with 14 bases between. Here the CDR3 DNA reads TGTGCCAGCAGCGCGACCCTTGGGGGGTACAATGAGCAGTTCTTC. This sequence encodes CASSATLGGYNEQFF.

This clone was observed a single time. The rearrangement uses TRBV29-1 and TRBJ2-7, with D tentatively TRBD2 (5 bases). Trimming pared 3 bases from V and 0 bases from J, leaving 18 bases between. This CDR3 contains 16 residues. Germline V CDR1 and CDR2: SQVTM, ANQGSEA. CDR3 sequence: CSVEGEDGSSSYEQYF. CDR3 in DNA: TGCAGCGTTGAGGGAGAGGACGGAAGTAGCTCCTACGAGCAGTACTTC.

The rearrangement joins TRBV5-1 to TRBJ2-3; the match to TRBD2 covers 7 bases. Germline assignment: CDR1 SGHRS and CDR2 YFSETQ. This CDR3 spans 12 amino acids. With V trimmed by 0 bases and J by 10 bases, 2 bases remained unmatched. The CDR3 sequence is CASSLGRESQYF. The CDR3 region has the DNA TGCGCCAGCAGCTTGGGGCGGGAGTCGCAGTATTTT.

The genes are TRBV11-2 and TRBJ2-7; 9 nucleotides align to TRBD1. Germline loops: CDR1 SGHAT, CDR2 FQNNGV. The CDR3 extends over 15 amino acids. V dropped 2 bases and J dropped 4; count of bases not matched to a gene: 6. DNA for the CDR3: TGTGCCAGCAGCTTAATTGAGGGACAGGGATACGAGCAGTACTTC. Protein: CASSLIEGQGYEQYF.

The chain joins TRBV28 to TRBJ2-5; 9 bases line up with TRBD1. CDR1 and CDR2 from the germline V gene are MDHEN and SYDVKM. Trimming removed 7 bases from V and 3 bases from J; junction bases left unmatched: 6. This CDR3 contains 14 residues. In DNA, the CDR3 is TGTGCCAGCACCCAACAGGGGGCGAAAGAGACCCAGTACTTC. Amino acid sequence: CASTQQGAKETQYF.

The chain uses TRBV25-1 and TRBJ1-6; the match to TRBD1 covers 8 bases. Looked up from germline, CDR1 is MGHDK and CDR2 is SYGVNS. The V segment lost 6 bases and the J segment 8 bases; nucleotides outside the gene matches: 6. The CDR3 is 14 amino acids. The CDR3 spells CASRQTGADSPLHF. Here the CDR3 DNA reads TGTGCCAGCAGGCAGACAGGGGCGGATTCACCCCTCCACTTT. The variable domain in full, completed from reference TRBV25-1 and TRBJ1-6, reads EADIYQTPRYLVIGTGKKITLECSQTMGHDKMYWYQQDPGMELHLIHYSYGVNSTEKGDLSSESTVSRIRTEHFPLTLESARPSHTSQYLCASRQTGADSPLHFGNGTRLTVT.

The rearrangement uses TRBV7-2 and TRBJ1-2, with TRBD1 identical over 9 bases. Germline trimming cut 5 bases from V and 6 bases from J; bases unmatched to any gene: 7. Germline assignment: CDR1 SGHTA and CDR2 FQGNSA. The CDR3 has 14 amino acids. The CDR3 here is CASSLTRQGDGYTF. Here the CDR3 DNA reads TGTGCCAGCAGCCTAACCCGACAGGGGGATGGCTACACCTTC.

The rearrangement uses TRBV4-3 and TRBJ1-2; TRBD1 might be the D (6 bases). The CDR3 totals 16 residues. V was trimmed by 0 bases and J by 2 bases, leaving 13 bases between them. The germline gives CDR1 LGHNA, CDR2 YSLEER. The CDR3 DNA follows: TGCGCCAGCAGCCAAGACCACCTGACAGGCAACTATGGCTACACCTTC. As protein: CASSQDHLTGNYGYTF.

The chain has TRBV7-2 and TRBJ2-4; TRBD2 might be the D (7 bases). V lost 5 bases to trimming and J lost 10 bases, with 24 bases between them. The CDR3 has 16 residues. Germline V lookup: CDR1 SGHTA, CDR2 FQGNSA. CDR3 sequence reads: CASSRLGVGGAGIQYF. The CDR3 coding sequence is TGTGCCAGCAGCCGGCTCGGGGTTGGGGGGGCCGGGATTCAGTACTTC.

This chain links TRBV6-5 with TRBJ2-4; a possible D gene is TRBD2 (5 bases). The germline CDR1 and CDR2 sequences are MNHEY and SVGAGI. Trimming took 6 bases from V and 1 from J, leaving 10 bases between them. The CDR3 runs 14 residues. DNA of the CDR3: TGTGCCAGCAGGAGGACGGGGGCCAAAAACATTCAGTACTTC. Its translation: CASRRTGAKNIQYF.

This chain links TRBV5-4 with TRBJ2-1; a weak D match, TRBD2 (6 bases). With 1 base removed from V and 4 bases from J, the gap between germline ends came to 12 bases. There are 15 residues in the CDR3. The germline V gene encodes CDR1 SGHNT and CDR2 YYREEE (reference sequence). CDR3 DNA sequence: TGTGCCAGCAGCTTGTCGGCTAGCGATTACAATGAGCAGTTCTTC. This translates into CASSLSASDYNEQFF.

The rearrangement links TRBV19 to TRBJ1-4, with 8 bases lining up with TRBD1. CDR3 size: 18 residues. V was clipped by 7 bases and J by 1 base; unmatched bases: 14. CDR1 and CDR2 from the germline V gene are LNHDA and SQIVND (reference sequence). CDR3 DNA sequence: TGTGCCAGTACCGGGGTCGGCAGGGGGCAGGAAACTAATGAAAAACTGTTTTTT. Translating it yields CASTGVGRGQETNEKLFF.

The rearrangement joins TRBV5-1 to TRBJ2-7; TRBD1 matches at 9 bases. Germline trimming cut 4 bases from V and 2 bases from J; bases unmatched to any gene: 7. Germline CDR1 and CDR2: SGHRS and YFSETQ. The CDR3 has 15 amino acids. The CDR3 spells CASSPGGTGTYEQYF. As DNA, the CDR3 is TGCGCCAGCAGCCCAGGAGGGACAGGGACCTACGAGCAGTACTTC.

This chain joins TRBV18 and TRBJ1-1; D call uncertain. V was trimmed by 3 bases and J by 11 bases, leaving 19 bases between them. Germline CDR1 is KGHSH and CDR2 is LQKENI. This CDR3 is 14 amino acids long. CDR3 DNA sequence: TGTGCCAGCTCACCCCGCCAGGAACGGTATGTGGCTTTCTTT. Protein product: CASSPRQERYVAFF.

This chain's CDR3 is CASSVQPNYGYTF. CDR3 nucleotides: TGTGCCAGCAGTGTACAGCCTAACTATGGCTACACCTTC. The chain couples TRBV2 to TRBJ1-2; the D is unclear. The CDR3 has 13 residues. Germline V gene sequence: CDR1 SNHLY, CDR2 FYNNEI. With 4 bases removed from V and 0 bases from J, the gap between germline ends came to 6 bases.

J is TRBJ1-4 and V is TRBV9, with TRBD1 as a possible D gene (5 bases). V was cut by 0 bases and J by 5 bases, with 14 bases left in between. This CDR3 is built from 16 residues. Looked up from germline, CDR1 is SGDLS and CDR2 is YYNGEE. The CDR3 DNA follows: TGTGCCAGCAGCGTAGGTTCAGGGCCATCCAATGAAAAACTGTTTTTT. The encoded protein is CASSVGSGPSNEKLFF. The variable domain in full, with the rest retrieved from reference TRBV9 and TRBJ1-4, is DSGVTQTPKHLITATGQRVTLRCSPRSGDLSVYWYQQSLDQGLQFLIQYYNGEERAKGNILERFSAQQFPDLHSELNLSSLELGDSALYFCASSVGSGPSNEKLFFGSGTQLSVL.

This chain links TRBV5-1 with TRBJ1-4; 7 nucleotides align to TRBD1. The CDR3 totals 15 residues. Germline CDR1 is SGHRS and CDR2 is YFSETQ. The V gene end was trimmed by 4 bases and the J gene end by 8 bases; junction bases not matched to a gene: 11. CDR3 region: CASSLSEGAGEKLFF. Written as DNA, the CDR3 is TGCGCCAGCAGCCTCAGCGAGGGGGCAGGGGAAAAACTGTTTTTT. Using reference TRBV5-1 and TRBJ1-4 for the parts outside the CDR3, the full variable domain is KAGVTQTPRYLIKTRGQQVTLSCSPISGHRSVSWYQQTPGQGLQFLFEYFSETQRNKGNFPGRFSGRQFSNSRSEMNVSTLELGDSALYLCASSLSEGAGEKLFFGSGTQLSVL.

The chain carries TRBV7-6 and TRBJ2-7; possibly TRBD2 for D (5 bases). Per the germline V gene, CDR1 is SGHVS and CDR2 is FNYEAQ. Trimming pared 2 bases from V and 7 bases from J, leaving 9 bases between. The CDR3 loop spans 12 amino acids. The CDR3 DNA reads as TGTGCCAGCAGCTTACATACGGGAGAGCAGTACTTC. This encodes CASSLHTGEQYF. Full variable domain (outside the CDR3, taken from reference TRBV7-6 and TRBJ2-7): GAGVSQSPRYKVTKRGQDVALRCDPISGHVSLYWYRQALGQGPEFLTYFNYEAQQDKSGLPNDRFSAERPEGSISTLTIQRTEQRDSAMYRCASSLHTGEQYFGPGTRLTVT.

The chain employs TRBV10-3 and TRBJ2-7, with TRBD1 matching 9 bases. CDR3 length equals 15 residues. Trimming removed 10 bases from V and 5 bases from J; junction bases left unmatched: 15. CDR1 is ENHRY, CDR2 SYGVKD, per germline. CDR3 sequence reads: CATLNRRGQGDEQYF. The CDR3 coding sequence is TGTGCCACCCTAAACAGGCGGGGACAGGGCGACGAGCAGTACTTC.

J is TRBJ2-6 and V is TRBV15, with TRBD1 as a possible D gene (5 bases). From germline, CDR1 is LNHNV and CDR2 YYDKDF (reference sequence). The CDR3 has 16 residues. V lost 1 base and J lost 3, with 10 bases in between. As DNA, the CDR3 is TGTGCCACCAGCAGAGCAGGGCAGGGTGGGGCCAACGTCCTGACTTTC. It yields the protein CATSRAGQGGANVLTF.

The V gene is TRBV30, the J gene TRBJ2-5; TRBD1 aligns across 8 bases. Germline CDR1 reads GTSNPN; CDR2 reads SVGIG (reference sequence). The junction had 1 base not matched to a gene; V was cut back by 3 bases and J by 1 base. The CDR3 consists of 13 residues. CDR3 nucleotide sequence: TGTGCCTGGAGAGGGACAGGCCAAGAGACCCAGTACTTC. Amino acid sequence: CAWRGTGQETQYF. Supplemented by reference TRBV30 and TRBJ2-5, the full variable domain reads SQTIHQWPATLVQPVGSPLSLECTVEGTSNPNLYWYRQAAGRGLQLLFYSVGIGQISSEVPQNLSASRPQDRQFILSSKKLLLSDSGFYLCAWRGTGQETQYFGPGTRLLVL.

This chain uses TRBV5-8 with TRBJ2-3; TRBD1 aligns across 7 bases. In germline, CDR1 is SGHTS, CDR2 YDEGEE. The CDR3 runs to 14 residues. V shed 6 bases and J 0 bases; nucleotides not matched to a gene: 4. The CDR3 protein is CASTLDRSTDTQYF. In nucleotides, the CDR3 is TGTGCCAGCACCCTGGACAGGAGCACAGATACGCAGTATTTT.

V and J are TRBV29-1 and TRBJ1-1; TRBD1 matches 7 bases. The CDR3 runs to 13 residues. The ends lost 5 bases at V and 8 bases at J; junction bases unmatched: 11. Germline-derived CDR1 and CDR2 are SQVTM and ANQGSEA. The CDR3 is CSVLSGTVSEAFF. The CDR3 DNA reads TGCAGCGTTTTATCTGGGACAGTGTCCGAAGCTTTCTTT.

The CDR3 protein is CASSPFIAGGEETQYF. For the CDR3, the DNA is TGTGCCAGCAGCCCATTTATAGCGGGGGGCGAGGAGACCCAGTACTTC. The chain recombines TRBV9 with TRBJ2-5, with 10 positions matching TRBD2. The CDR3 totals 16 residues. The trim removed 4 bases at V and 5 bases at J, leaving 11 bases unmatched. CDR1 and CDR2 from the germline V gene are SGDLS and YYNGEE.

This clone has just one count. As DNA, the CDR3 is TGCGCCAGCAGCTCCGGGACAGGGGGTCCCTACGAGCAGTACTTC. Its translation: CASSSGTGGPYEQYF. The gene calls are TRBV5-1 and TRBJ2-7, with 11 bases lining up with TRBD1. V lost 3 bases and J lost 2; bases outside the gene matches: 4. Per germline, CDR1 SGHRS and CDR2 YFSETQ. The CDR3 has 15 residues. The full variable domain, rest sourced from reference TRBV5-1 and TRBJ2-7, is KAGVTQTPRYLIKTRGQQVTLSCSPISGHRSVSWYQQTPGQGLQFLFEYFSETQRNKGNFPGRFSGRQFSNSRSEMNVSTLELGDSALYLCASSSGTGGPYEQYFGPGTRLTVT.

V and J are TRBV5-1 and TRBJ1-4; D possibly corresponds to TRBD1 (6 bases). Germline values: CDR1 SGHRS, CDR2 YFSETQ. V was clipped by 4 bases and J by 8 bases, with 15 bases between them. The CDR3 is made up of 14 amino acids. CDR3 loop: CASSEETGLEKLFF. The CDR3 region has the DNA TGCGCCAGCAGCGAAGAGACAGGACTCGAAAAACTGTTTTTT.

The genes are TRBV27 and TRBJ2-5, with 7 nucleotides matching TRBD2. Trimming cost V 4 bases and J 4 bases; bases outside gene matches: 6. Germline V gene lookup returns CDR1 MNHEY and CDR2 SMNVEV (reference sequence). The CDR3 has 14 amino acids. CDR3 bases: TGTGCCAGCAGTTGGGGCAGGGAGGGAGAGACCCAGTACTTC. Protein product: CASSWGREGETQYF.